This T cell receptor (beta chain) was profiled in a study of beta chain features in type 1 diabetes (dated by TCRdb to about 2018). About the full investigation: Mean age, gender distribution, total cell number and subset yield did not differ between patients and healthy donors. Regulatory and stem cell-like memory subsets were isolated from only 8 patients and roughly 8 healthy donors, whereas naive and central memory subsets came from all 30 or so donors. The study compared TCRB repertoires of sorted circulating CD4+ T cell subsets between recently diagnosed type 1 diabetes patients and matched healthy donors. Across all samples, around 100 million sorted cells were examined, and cell number per subset correlated strongly with RNA yield. What the research found in general, with its limitations: Because cDNA was sequenced instead of genomic DNA, highly expressing activated cells could be over-represented, though the groups showed no difference in activation or CD3 levels. HLA sub-analyses involved small numbers of individuals, so any influence of HLA type on TCRB rearrangement remained unresolved. Naive, central memory and regulatory TCRB repertoires appeared to be more alike among patients than among healthy donors. PCR might favor shorter templates, but patient and control samples were amplified and corrected together, so any skew would affect both groups equally. Patients with type 1 diabetes made fewer insertions and deleted more nucleotides at VDJ recombination sites, implying thymic rearrangement abnormalities. A moderate but significant shortening of TCRB CDR3 length was observed in type 1 diabetes patients in all four CD4+ subsets.

From each donor, a single peripheral blood sample of approximately 0.11 L on average was drawn into heparinised tubes. A BD FACSAria II and a panel including CD45RO, CCR7, CD25, CD127, CD95 and CD27 were used to sort naive, central memory, regulatory and stem cell-like memory CD4+ T cells. All sorted populations exceeded 95% purity. PBMCs were isolated right away by Lymphoprep density gradient centrifugation and were stained directly, without culture. Samples were stained and sorted in pairs, with one healthy donor and one patient per experiment, so that batch effects were minimized. The High Capacity cDNA Reverse Transcription Kit was used to reverse transcribe all of the isolated RNA, meaning that expressed TCRB transcripts were what got sequenced. Deep immunoSEQ sequencing was applied to naive, central memory and regulatory T cell samples, giving an average of around 4 million total reads per sample. After sorted cells were lysed in RLT buffer, RNA was extracted with DNase-treated RNeasy Micro or Mini kits, with the choice depending on cell number. Each cell subset was processed on its own to prevent cross-contamination, while patient and healthy donor samples were processed together. The immunoSEQ multiplex PCR was used to amplify TCRB sequences from cDNA, yielding 87-bp fragments that span the CDR3 region. The amplicons were sequenced using the Illumina HiSeq platform. The authors processed their data as follows. Synthetic template baselines were used to correct PCR bias computationally, reads within Hamming distance 2 were collapsed together, and singletons that could not be merged were discarded. By aligning reads against IMGT, V, D and J genes, CDR3 length, and insertions or deletions at six rearrangement sites were assigned. Clonotype counts were normalized to sorted cell number within each subset before computing true diversity and Gini coefficients with the tcR R package. The overlap coefficient, calculated on TCRB nucleotide sequences, was used to measure repertoire sharing. As a proxy for the pre-selection repertoire, out-of-frame TCRB sequences from naive cells were analyzed. Here the immuneACCESS table is served through TCRdb, limited to in-frame sequences with V and J called. Missing clones are a known gap in these copies; in checked studies unresolved V genes cover under half, and the rest lacks a known reason. V, J and clone size are those of that table, while D and trimming were read from the DNA. This sample has hundreds of thousands of clones in its table, and approximately 16% of those were observed once. The ten most abundant clones make up more than 0.015% of the sample.

Note on this clone: It lacks a known antigen. No base quality values were provided; no much bigger clone lies one nucleotide off.

Including the terminal cysteine and phenylalanine, the CDR3 comprises 15 residues. The CDR3 DNA has 45 bases and is translated from base 1. CDR1 and CDR2 are read off the germline V gene as LGHNA and YNFKEQ. Ends trimmed: V by 1 base, J by 3 bases; bases unmatched to a gene: 2. The receptor was isolated from a young man with type 1 diabetes. Input material: naive CD4+ T cells from blood. The cell subset or site label for this specimen denotes: true naive CD4+ T cells. The chain joins TRBV4-2 to TRBJ1-4; 7 of the junction bases match TRBD1. The nucleotide sequence is given as TGTGCCAGCAGCCAAGGGACAGGTCCTAATGAAAAACTGTTTTTT. This gives the protein CASSQGTGPNEKLFF.